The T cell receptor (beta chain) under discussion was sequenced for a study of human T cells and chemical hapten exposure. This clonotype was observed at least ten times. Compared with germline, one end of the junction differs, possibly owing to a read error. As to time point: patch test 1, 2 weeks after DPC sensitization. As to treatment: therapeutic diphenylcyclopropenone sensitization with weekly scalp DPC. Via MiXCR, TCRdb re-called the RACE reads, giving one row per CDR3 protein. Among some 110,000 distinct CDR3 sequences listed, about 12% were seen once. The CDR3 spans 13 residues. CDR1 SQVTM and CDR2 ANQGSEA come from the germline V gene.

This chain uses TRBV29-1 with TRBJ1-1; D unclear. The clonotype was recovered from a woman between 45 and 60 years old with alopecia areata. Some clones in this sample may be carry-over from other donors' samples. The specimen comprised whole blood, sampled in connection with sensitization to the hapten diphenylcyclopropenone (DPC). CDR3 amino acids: CSVVGRKNTEAFF. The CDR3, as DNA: TGCAGCGTTGTCGGCAGAAAGAACACTGAAGCTTTTTTT.